This record concerns one TCR beta chain sequence. The antigen remains unidentified. A J-beta primer mix and a sample-barcoded 5' primer were used in a second PCR of about 7 to 11 cycles. MiXCR, applied by TCRdb to the 5' RACE reads, yields one record per CDR3 protein. This repertoire shows about 1.1 million distinct CDR3 sequences, approximately 38% found once; its top ten account for less than 15%. The germline gives CDR1 MNHEY, CDR2 SMNVEV (reference sequence). V lost 2 bases and J lost 6, with 21 bases in between. The CDR3 consists of 17 residues. The sample comes from a study of blood T cells in healthy people across ages. General study findings and limits: Whereas aged donors had fewer naive CD4+ cells, long-lived donors had more of them and higher diversity. Estimated diversity across one million T cells was deemed an underestimate.

Each sample yielded at least 6 million isolated PBMCs. The rearrangement links TRBV27 to TRBJ2-3; a possible D gene is TRBD2 (6 bases). The sequence was collected from a young man in good health. The sample taken for sequencing was blood. Here the CDR3 DNA reads TGTGCCAGCAGTTTACGTGGTAGCGGACACCCCGAGGATACGCAGTATTTT. It specifies CASSLRGSGHPEDTQYF.